Sequencing of this T cell receptor (beta chain) was carried out in a study of cytomegalovirus exposure and HLA in healthy donors. PCR was performed using 60 Vbeta and 13 Jbeta primers. Data came from immunoSEQ multiplex PCR; TCRdb stores just in-frame clones and leaves some out. Counted here are approximately 150,000 clones, over 70% occurring once; the ten biggest clones make up about 3.4%. Trimming removed 3 bases from V and 0 bases from J, with 6 bases in between. This CDR3 has 14 residues. The germline V gene has CDR1 LNHDA and CDR2 SQIVND (reference sequence). The gene calls are TRBV19 and TRBJ1-5; D gene unclear. The receptor was isolated from a male donor in good health and CMV-seronegative. The sample consisted of PBMCs. DNA for the CDR3: TGTGCCAGTAGTATTGTCAGTAGCAATCAGCCCCAGCATTTT. It encodes CASSIVSSNQPQHF.